The sequence of this T cell receptor beta chain was determined in a study of cytomegalovirus exposure and HLA in healthy donors. Study observations and caveats: Across donors, presence/absence analyses took sequencing depth to be roughly uniform. Most of the TCR beta V segments (in an earlier analysis) were productive either about 87% or about 30% of the time.

A few counts support this clone. Its specificity is not known. Primers: 60 Vbeta forward and 13 Jbeta reverse. The protocol was immunoSEQ multiplex PCR, while the TCRdb copy is restricted to in-frame clones and leaves out a portion. The sample gives approximately 100,000 clones, 77% of which show up once; roughly 9.8% is in the top ten. The TCR originated in a man aged 40-49 years in good health and CMV-seropositive. The material sequenced was PBMCs.

This CDR3 reads CASSYRTGSYEQYF. The CDR3 region has the DNA TGTGCCAGCAGCTACCGGACAGGCTCCTACGAGCAGTACTTC. The chain is built from TRBV7-8 and TRBJ2-7; the match to TRBD1 covers 7 bases. CDR3 length equals 14 residues. Germline assignment: CDR1 SGHVS and CDR2 FQNEAQ. J gave up 0 bases and V 4 bases, and 3 bases lay outside the gene matches.